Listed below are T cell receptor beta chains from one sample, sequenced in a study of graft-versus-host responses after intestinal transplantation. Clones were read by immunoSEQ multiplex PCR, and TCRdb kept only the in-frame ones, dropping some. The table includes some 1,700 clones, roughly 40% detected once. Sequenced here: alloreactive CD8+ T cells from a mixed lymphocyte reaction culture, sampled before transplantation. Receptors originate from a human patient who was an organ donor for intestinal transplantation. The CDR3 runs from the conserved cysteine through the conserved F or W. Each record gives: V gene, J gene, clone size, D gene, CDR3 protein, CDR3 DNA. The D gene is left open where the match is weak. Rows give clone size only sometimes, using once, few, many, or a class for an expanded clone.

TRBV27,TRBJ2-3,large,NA,CASSFKAADTQYF,TGTGCCAGCAGTTTCAAAGCAGCAGATACGCAGTATTTT
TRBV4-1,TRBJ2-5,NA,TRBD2,CASRVLAGRETQYF,TGCGCCAGCAGGGTACTAGCGGGGAGGGAGACCCAGTACTTC
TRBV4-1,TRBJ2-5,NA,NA,CASSQDHVRQETQYF,TGCGCCAGCAGCCAAGATCATGTGCGACAAGAGACCCAGTACTTC
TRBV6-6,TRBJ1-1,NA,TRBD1,CASSSLSGGSRAGAFF,TGTGCCAGCAGCTCTCTGTCAGGGGGCTCGAGAGCTGGAGCTTTCTTT
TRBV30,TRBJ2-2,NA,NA,CAWGVGRPGELFF,TGTGCCTGGGGTGTAGGCAGGCCCGGGGAGCTGTTTTTT
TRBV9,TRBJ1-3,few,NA,CASSVHHSPGLGNTIYF,TGTGCCAGCAGCGTTCACCACTCCCCCGGGCTTGGAAACACCATATATTTT
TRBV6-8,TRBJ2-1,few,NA,CASSYGSNNEQFF,TGTGCCAGCAGTTACGGATCGAATAATGAGCAGTTCTTC
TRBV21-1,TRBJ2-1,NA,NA,CASSRDRVPDEQFF,TGTGCCAGCAGCCGGGACAGGGTACCCGATGAGCAGTTCTTC
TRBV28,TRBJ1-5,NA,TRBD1,CASSPRSGGNQPQHF,TGTGCCAGCAGTCCCCGATCAGGGGGAAATCAGCCCCAGCATTTT
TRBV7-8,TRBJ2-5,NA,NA,CASSLAFGVETQYF,TGTGCCAGCAGCTTAGCGTTCGGGGTTGAGACCCAGTACTTC
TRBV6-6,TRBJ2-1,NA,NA,CASSYGSNNEQFF,TGTGCCAGCAGTTACGGATCGAATAATGAGCAGTTCTTC
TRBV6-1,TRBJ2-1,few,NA,CASLQQGAYNEQFF,TGTGCCAGCTTGCAACAGGGCGCGTACAATGAGCAGTTCTTC